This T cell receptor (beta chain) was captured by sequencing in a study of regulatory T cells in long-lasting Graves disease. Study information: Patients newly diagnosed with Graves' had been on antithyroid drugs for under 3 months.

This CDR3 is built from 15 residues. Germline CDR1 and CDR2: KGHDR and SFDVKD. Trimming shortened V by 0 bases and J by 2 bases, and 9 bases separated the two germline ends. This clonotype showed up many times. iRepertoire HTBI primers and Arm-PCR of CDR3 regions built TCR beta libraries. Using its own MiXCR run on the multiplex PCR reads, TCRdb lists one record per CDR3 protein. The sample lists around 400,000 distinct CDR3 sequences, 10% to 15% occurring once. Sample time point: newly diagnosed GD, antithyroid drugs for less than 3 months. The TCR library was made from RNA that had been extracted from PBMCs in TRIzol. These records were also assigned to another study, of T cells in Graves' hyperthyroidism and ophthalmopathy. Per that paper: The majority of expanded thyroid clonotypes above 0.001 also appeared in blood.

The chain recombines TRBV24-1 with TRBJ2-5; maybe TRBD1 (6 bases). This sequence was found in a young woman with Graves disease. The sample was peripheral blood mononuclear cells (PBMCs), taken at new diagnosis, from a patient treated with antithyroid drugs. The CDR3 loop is CATSDLSGTQETQYF. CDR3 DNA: TGTGCCACCAGTGATTTGTCCGGGACACAAGAGACCCAGTACTTC.